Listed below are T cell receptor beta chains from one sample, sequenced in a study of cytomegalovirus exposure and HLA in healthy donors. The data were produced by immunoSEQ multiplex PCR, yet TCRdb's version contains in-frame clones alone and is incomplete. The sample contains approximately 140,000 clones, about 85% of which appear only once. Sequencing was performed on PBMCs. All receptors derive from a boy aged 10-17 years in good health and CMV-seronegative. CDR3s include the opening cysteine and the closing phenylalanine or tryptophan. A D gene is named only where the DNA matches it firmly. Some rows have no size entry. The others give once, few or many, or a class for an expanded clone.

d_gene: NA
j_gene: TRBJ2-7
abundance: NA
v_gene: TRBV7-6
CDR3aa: CASSRSSNKTSYEQYF
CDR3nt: TGTGCCAGCAGCCGAAGTAGCAACAAGACCTCCTACGAGCAGTACTTC

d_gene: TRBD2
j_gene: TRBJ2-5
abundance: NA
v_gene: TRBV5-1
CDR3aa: CASSLAIGGAFETQYF
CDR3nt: TGCGCCAGCAGCTTGGCCATCGGGGGGGCCTTCGAGACCCAGTACTTC

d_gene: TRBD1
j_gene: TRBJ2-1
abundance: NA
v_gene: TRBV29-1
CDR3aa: CSVDPLWDSRNEQFF
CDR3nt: TGCAGCGTTGACCCGCTTTGGGACAGTCGCAATGAGCAGTTCTTC

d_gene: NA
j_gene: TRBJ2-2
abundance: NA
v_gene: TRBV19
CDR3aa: CASKTGRNTGELFF
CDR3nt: TGTGCCAGTAAAACAGGACGTAACACCGGGGAGCTGTTTTTT

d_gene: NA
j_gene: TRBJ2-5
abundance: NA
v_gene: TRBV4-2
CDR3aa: CASSQERGKETQYF
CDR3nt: TGTGCCAGCAGCCAAGAGCGGGGCAAGGAGACCCAGTACTTC

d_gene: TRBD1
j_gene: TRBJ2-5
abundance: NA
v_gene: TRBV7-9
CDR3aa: CASSTRTGPQLETQHF
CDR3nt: TGTGCCAGCAGCACGCGGACAGGGCCCCAACTTGAGACCCAGCACTTC

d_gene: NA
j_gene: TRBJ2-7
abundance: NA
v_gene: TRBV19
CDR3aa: CASSRQGSYEQYF
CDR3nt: TGTGCCAGTAGTCGGCAGGGTTCCTACGAGCAGTACTTC

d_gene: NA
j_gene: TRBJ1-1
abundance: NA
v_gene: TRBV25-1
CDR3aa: CASSDAGVRAEAFF
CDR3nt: TGTGCCAGCAGTGATGCGGGGGTAAGGGCTGAAGCTTTCTTT

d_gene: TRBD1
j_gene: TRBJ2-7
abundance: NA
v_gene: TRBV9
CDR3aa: CASSVGGTGGYYEQYF
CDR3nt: TGTGCCAGCAGCGTAGGAGGGACAGGGGGTTACTACGAGCAGTACTTC

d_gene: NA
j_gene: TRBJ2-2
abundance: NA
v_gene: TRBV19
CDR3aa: CASSGVQGWTGELFF
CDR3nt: TGTGCCAGTAGTGGCGTACAGGGATGGACCGGGGAGCTGTTTTTT

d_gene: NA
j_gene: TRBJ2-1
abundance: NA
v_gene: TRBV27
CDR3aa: CASTTGSRHEQFF
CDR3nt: TGTGCCAGCACTACGGGTTCTAGGCATGAGCAGTTCTTC

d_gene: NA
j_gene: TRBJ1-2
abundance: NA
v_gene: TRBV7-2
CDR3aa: CASSLEGAGGYTF
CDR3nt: TGTGCCAGCAGCTTAGAAGGGGCGGGAGGCTACACCTTC

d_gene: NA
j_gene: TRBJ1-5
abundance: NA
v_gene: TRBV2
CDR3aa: CASSTDRNQPQHF
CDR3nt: TGTGCCAGCAGTACTGACAGGAATCAGCCCCAGCATTTT

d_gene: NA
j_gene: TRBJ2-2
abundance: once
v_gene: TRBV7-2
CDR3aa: CASSLRSSFPRELFF
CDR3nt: TGTGCCAGCAGCTTAAGGTCTAGCTTCCCCCGGGAGCTGTTTTTT

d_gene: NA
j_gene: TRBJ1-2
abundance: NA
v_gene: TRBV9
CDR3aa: CASSVADRGPRYGYTF
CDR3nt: TGTGCCAGCAGCGTAGCAGATCGGGGTCCTCGGTATGGCTACACCTTC

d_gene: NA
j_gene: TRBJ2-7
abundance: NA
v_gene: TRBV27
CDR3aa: CASKGGDEQYF
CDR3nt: TGTGCCAGCAAAGGGGGAGATGAGCAGTACTTC

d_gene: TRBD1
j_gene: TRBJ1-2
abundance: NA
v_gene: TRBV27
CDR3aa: CASSAGTGYGYTF
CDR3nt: TGTGCCAGCAGCGCCGGGACAGGGTATGGCTACACCTTC

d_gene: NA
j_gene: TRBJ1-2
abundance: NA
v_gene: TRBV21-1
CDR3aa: CASSFRQGVYGYTF
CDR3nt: TGTGCCAGCAGCTTCCGACAGGGCGTCTATGGCTACACCTTC

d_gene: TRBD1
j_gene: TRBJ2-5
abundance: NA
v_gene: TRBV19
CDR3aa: CASSTDRGETQYF
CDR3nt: TGTGCCAGTAGCACGGACAGGGGAGAGACCCAGTACTTC

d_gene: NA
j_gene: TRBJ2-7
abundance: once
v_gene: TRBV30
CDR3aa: CAWSPGVWVAYEQYF
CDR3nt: TGTGCCTGGAGTCCAGGGGTCTGGGTAGCCTACGAGCAGTACTTC

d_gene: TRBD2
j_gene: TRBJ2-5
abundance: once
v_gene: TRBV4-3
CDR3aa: CASSQVAGGPSPQYF
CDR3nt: TGCGCCAGCAGCCAAGTGGCGGGGGGGCCGTCTCCCCAGTACTTC

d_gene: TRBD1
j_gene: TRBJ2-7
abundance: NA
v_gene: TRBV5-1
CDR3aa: CASSTGDYEQYF
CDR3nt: TGCGCCAGCAGTACAGGGGACTACGAGCAGTACTTC

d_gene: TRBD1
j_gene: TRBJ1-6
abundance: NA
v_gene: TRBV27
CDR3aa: CASSPRDRVSSPLHF
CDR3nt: TGTGCCAGCAGCCCCCGGGACAGGGTCAGCTCACCCCTCCACTTT

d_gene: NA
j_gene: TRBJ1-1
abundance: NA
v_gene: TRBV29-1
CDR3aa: CSVRGSTEAFF
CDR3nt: TGCAGCGTTAGGGGATCCACTGAAGCTTTCTTT

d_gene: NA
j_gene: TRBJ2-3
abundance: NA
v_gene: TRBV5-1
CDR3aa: CASGGAGTATDTQYF
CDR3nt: TGCGCCAGCGGAGGAGCAGGAACAGCCACAGATACGCAGTATTTT

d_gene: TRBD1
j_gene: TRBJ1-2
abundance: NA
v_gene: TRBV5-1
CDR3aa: CASSSGTGGDVYGYTF
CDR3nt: TGCGCCAGCAGCTCCGGGACAGGGGGAGATGTCTATGGCTACACCTTC

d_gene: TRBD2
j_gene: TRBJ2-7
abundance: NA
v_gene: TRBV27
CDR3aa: CASSLIPQRGFHYEQYF
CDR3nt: TGTGCCAGCAGTTTAATCCCTCAGCGGGGCTTCCACTACGAGCAGTACTTC

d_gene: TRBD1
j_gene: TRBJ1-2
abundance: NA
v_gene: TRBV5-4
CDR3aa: CASSPGQELYGYTF
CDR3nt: TGTGCCAGCAGCCCCGGACAGGAGCTCTATGGCTACACCTTC

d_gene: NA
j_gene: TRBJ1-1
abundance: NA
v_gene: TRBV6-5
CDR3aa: CASSYGGSANTEAFF
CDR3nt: TGTGCCAGCAGTTACGGGGGCAGTGCCAACACTGAAGCTTTCTTT

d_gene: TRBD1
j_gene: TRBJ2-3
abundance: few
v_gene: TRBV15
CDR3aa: CATSNRGLPTDTQYF
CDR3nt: TGTGCCACCAGCAACAGGGGGTTACCCACAGATACGCAGTATTTT

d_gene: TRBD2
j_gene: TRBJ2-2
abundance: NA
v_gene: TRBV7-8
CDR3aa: CASSPRTSGNTGELFF
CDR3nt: TGTGCCAGCAGCCCCCGGACTAGCGGGAACACCGGGGAGCTGTTTTTT

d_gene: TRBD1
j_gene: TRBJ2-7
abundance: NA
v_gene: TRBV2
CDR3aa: CASSTGAYEQYF
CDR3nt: TGTGCCAGCAGTACAGGGGCCTACGAGCAGTACTTC

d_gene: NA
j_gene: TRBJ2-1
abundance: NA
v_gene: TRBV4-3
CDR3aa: CASSHFLGGEQFF
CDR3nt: TGCGCCAGCAGCCACTTCTTAGGGGGTGAGCAGTTCTTC

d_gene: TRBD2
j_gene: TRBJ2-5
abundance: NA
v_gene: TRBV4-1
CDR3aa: CASRNSGGAETQYF
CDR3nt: TGCGCCAGCAGAAATAGCGGGGGGGCAGAGACCCAGTACTTC

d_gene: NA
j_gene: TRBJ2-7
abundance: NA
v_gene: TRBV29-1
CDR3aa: CSVEDTDYEQYF
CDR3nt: TGCAGCGTTGAAGACACAGACTACGAGCAGTACTTC

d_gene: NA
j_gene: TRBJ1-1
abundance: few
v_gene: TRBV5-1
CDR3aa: CASSSQGLSEAFF
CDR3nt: TGCGCCAGCAGCTCCCAGGGCTTATCTGAAGCTTTCTTT

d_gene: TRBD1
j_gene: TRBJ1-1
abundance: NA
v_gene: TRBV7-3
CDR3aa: CASSPAGTGGYPPEAFF
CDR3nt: TGTGCCAGCAGCCCCGCCGGGACAGGGGGATACCCCCCTGAAGCTTTCTTT